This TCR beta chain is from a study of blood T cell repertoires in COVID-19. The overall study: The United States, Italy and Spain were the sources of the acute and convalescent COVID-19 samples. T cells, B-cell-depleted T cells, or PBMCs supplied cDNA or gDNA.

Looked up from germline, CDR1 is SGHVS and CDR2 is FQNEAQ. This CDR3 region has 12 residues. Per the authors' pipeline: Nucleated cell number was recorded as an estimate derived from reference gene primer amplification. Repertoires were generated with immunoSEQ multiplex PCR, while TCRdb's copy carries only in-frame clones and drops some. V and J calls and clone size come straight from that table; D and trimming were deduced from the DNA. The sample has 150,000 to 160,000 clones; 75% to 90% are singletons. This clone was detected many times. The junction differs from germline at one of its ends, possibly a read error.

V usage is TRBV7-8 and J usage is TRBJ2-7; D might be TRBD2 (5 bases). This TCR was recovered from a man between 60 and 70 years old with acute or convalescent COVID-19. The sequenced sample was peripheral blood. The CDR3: CASAQSTREPNF. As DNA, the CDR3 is TGTGCCAGCGCCCAATCAACCCGGGAACCGAACTTC.